This T cell receptor (beta chain) was recorded in a study of shared clonotypes between healthy human individuals. Study-wide points: Rarefaction gave evidence that sorted-subset sequencing remained incomplete despite large depth.

As processed by the authors: ImmunoSEQ output held junction-only sequences without quality scores, so filtering differed. Sequenced by immunoSEQ multiplex PCR; TCRdb stores in-frame clones only, minus some. That table gives V, J and clone size, and the DNA gave D and trimming. The repertoire has about 670,000 clones, about two thirds of them found once; the top ten carry around 2%. Every donor, a Caucasian adult, lived in Nashville, Tennessee. Comment on this clone: Antigen: not known.

The V end lost 2 bases, the J end lost 4 bases, and 22 bases lay between the germline ends. This CDR3 has 17 residues. Germline CDR1 is SGHRS and CDR2 is YFSETQ. The receptor was isolated from a woman younger than 45 in good health. The material sequenced was memory CD4+ T cells sorted from blood. The subset: CD45RA-negative fraction. The V and J genes are TRBV5-1 and TRBJ2-7, with D uncertain. The CDR3 reads CASSFRGQTHGFYEQYF. The CDR3 coding sequence is TGCGCCAGCAGCTTTCGAGGTCAAACTCACGGCTTTTACGAGCAGTACTTC.